The 10 T cell receptor beta chains reported below all come from one sample, sequenced in a study of Tregs in tolerant kidney transplant recipients. Some clones are missing from TCRdb's copy, which holds only in-frame ones; the method was immunoSEQ multiplex PCR. This sample has tens of thousands of clones, with roughly 84% found just once. Material: CD4+ T cells from blood. The receptors were gathered from a human donor in good health.

The V gene is TRBV19, the J gene TRBJ2-5; unclear D gene. With 3 bases removed from V and 3 bases from J, the gap between germline ends came to 8 bases. Germline CDR1 reads LNHDA; CDR2 reads SQIVND (reference sequence). The CDR3 has 13 amino acids. CDR3 sequence (DNA): TGTGCCAGTAGTATTTCGATGAAAGAGACCCAGTACTTC. This sequence encodes CASSISMKETQYF.

The rearrangement uses TRBV11-1 and TRBJ2-3; 8 bases map to TRBD2. V shed 5 bases, J shed 6 bases, and the junction held 10 bases outside the gene matches. Germline V gives CDR1 SGHAT, CDR2 FQDESV (reference sequence). The CDR3 spans 15 residues. CDR3 loop: CASSVLGTSEDTQYF. Here the CDR3 DNA reads TGTGCCAGCAGCGTACTGGGGACTAGTGAGGATACGCAGTATTTT.

The chain is built from TRBV5-1 and TRBJ1-2; 9 bases line up with TRBD1. Losses at the gene ends were 0 bases for V and 0 bases for J; bases not matched to a gene: 0. The CDR3 spans 15 residues. The germline V gene has CDR1 SGHRS and CDR2 YFSETQ. CDR3 nucleotide sequence: TGCGCCAGCAGCTTGGGACAGGGGGCTAACTATGGCTACACCTTC. Amino acids: CASSLGQGANYGYTF.

The chain recombines TRBV19 with TRBJ2-3; D possibly corresponds to TRBD1 (6 bases). The germline CDR1 and CDR2 sequences are LNHDA and SQIVND (reference sequence). CDR3 length: 13 residues. V was pared by 3 bases and J by 3 bases, with 7 bases between. The CDR3 region has the DNA TGTGCCAGTAGTATCCAGGGGACAGATACGCAGTATTTT. Encoded protein: CASSIQGTDTQYF.

The chain is built from TRBV4-2 and TRBJ1-4; 8 bases map to TRBD1. Germline V gene lookup returns CDR1 LGHNA and CDR2 YNFKEQ. The CDR3 is 15 amino acids. With 0 bases clipped from V and 6 bases from J, the junction kept 3 bases outside the gene matches. CDR3 nucleotide sequence: TGTGCCAGCAGCCAAGATCCGGGACAGGATGAAAAACTGTTTTTT. Its protein product is CASSQDPGQDEKLFF.

Only one count was recorded for this clone. This chain connects TRBV6-5 to TRBJ2-2; no reliable D call. Germline V CDR1 and CDR2: MNHEY, SVGAGI. This CDR3 spans 13 amino acids. Trimming removed 2 bases at V and 5 bases at J, with 6 bases between. CDR3 nucleotide sequence: TGTGCCAGCAGTTACGGGCAGACCGGGGAGCTGTTTTTT. Translating gives CASSYGQTGELFF.

The chain recombines TRBV4-1 with TRBJ1-6, with 8 positions matching TRBD1. The trim removed 3 bases at V and 7 bases at J, leaving 8 bases unmatched. Looked up from germline, CDR1 is MGHRA and CDR2 is YSYEKL. CDR3 length equals 16 residues. DNA of the CDR3: TGCGCCAGCAGCCACCCCAGGGGGCGCGGAAATTCACCCCTCCACTTT. Translated: CASSHPRGRGNSPLHF.

This chain uses TRBV5-1 with TRBJ2-5; D may be TRBD1 or TRBD2 (5 bases each). V was cut by 3 bases and J by 3 bases, with 9 bases left in between. The CDR3 extends over 13 amino acids. CDR1 and CDR2 (germline): SGHRS, YFSETQ. This CDR3 is CASSSGTEETQYF. CDR3 DNA sequence: TGCGCCAGCAGCTCCGGGACGGAAGAGACCCAGTACTTC.

The chain joins TRBV2 to TRBJ2-3; 7 bases agree with TRBD2. Germline assignment: CDR1 SNHLY and CDR2 FYNNEI. The CDR3 covers 14 residues. The junction had 10 bases not matched to a gene; V was cut back by 8 bases and J by 5 bases. This CDR3 is CASQERESLDTQYF. The CDR3 coding sequence is TGTGCCAGCCAGGAGCGGGAATCTTTAGATACGCAGTATTTT.

The J gene is TRBJ2-3, the V gene TRBV9; no clear D gene. V was cut by 3 bases and J by 0 bases, with 11 bases left in between. CDR1 is SGDLS, CDR2 YYNGEE, per germline. The CDR3 totals 15 residues. The CDR3 is CASSGTFSSTDTQYF. Written as DNA, the CDR3 is TGTGCCAGCAGCGGAACCTTCTCTAGCACAGATACGCAGTATTTT.